Reported below is one T cell receptor beta chain. Its antigen is not known. These data originate in a study of PD-1 blockade in mismatch repair-deficient tumors. Study context: Patients had roughly twelve mismatch repair-deficient cancer types, all previously treated and progressing. The study, taken as a whole, reports: Tumor-resident clones, often undetectable pretreatment in blood, expanded then contracted after pembrolizumab.

Clones were sequenced by immunoSEQ multiplex PCR, and TCRdb holds only the in-frame ones, with some missing. Found here are about 110,000 clones, roughly 80% of them singletons; the top ten hold less than 5.5%. Three pembrolizumab responders had their TCRs sequenced. This CDR3 comprises 16 residues. Per the germline V gene, CDR1 is MNHEY and CDR2 is SMNVEV (reference sequence). V was shortened by 4 bases and J by 2 bases, with 18 bases between the two germline ends. This clonotype was obtained from an adult with mismatch repair-deficient cancer. This rearrangement joins TRBV27 to TRBJ2-7; D might be TRBD1 or TRBD2, each matching 7 bases. The sequencing used peripheral blood, collected about 60 weeks after starting pembrolizumab. CDR3: CASSSRPQGTTYEQYF. The CDR3 DNA reads TGTGCCAGCAGTTCCCGGCCACAGGGGACTACCTACGAGCAGTACTTC.